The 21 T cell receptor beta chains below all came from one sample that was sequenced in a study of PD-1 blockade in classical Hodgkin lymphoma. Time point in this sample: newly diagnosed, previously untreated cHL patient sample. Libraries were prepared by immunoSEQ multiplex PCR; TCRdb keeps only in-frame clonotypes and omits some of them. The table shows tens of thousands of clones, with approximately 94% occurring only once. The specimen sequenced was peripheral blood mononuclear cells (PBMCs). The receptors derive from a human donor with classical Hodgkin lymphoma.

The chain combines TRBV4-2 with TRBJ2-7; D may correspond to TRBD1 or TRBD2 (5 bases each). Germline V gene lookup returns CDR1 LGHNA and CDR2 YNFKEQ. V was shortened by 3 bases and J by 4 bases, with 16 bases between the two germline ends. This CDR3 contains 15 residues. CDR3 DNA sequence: TGTGCCAGCAGCCAGGGGGACCTTCGGGGATACGAGCAGTACTTC. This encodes CASSQGDLRGYEQYF.

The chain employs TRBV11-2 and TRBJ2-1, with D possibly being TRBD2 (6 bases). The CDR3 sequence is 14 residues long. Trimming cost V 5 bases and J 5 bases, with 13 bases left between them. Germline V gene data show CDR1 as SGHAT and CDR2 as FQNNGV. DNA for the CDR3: TGTGCCAGCAGCCCCCGGTTAGCGGACAATGAGCAGTTCTTC. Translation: CASSPRLADNEQFF. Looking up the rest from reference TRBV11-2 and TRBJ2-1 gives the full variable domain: EAGVAQSPRYKIIEKRQSVAFWCNPISGHATLYWYQQILGQGPKLLIQFQNNGVVDDSQLPKDRFSAERLKGVDSTLKIQPAKLEDSAVYLCASSPRLADNEQFFGPGTRLTVL.

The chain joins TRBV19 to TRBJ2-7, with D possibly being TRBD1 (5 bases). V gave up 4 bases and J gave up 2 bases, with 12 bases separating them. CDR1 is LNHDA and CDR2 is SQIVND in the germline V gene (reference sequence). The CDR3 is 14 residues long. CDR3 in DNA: TGTGCCAGTAGTACTATCGACAGTACCTACGAGCAGTACTTC. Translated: CASSTIDSTYEQYF.

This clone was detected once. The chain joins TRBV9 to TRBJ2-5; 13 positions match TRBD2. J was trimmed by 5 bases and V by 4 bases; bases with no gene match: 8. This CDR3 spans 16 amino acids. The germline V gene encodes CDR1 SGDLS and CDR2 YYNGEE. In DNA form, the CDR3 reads TGTGCCAGCAGCTTCGGACTAGCGGGGGAAGCGGAGACCCAGTACTTC. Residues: CASSFGLAGEAETQYF. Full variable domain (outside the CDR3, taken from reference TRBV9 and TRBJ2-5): DSGVTQTPKHLITATGQRVTLRCSPRSGDLSVYWYQQSLDQGLQFLIQYYNGEERAKGNILERFSAQQFPDLHSELNLSSLELGDSALYFCASSFGLAGEAETQYFGPGTRLLVL.

The CDR3 loop reads CASSFGQASTYEQYF. As DNA, the CDR3 is TGTGCCAGCAGCTTTGGACAGGCTTCAACCTACGAGCAGTACTTC. The V gene is TRBV9, the J gene TRBJ2-7; 7 positions match TRBD1. Looked up from germline, CDR1 is SGDLS and CDR2 is YYNGEE. V gave up 4 bases and J gave up 2 bases; unmatched junction bases: 9. This CDR3 has 15 residues. Supplemented by reference TRBV9 and TRBJ2-7, the full variable domain reads DSGVTQTPKHLITATGQRVTLRCSPRSGDLSVYWYQQSLDQGLQFLIQYYNGEERAKGNILERFSAQQFPDLHSELNLSSLELGDSALYFCASSFGQASTYEQYFGPGTRLTVT.

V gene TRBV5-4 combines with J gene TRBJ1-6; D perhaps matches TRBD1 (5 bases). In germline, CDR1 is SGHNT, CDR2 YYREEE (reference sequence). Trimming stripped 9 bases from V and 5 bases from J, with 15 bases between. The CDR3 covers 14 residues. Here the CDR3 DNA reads TGTGCCACTAGAAGGGACGGGGATAATTCACCCCTCCACTTT. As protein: CATRRDGDNSPLHF.

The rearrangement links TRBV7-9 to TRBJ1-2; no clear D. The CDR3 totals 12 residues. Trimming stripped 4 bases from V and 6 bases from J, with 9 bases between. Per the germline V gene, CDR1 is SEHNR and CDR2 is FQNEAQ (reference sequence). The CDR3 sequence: CASSSGRDGYTF. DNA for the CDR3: TGTGCCAGCAGCTCCGGCCGTGATGGCTACACCTTC.

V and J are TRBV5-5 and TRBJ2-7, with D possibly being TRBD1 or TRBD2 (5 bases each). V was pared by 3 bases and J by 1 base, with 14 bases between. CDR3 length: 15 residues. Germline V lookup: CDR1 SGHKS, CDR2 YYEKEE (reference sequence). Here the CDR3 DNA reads TGTGCCAGCAGCTCAACCGGGACCTATTCCTACGAGCAGTACTTC. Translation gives CASSSTGTYSYEQYF. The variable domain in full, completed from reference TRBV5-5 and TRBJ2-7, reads DAGVTQSPTHLIKTRGQQVTLRCSPISGHKSVSWYQQVLGQGPQFIFQYYEKEERGRGNFPDRFSARQFPNYSSELNVNALLLGDSALYLCASSSTGTYSYEQYFGPGTRLTVT.

This CDR3 is CASSLDWTQGSQPQHF. CDR3 in DNA: TGTGCCAGCAGCTTAGACTGGACCCAGGGTAGTCAGCCCCAGCATTTT. V gene TRBV7-8 combines with J gene TRBJ1-5; weak D call: TRBD1 (5 bases). CDR3 length: 16 amino acids. Germline CDR1 is SGHVS and CDR2 is FQNEAQ. Trimming cost V 1 base and J 6 bases, with 16 bases left between them.

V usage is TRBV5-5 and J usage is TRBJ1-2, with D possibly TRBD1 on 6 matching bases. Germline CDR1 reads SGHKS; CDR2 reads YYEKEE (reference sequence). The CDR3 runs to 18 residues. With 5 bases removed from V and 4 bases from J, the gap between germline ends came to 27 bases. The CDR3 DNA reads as TGTGCCAGCAGTTATTTCTCTGAAGCAGGGGACGGACTCTATGGCTACACCTTC. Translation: CASSYFSEAGDGLYGYTF.

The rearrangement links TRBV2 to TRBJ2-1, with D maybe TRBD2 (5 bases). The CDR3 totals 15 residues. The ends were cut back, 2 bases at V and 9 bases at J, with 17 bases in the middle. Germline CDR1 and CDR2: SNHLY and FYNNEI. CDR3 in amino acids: CASSELLGFAGEQFF. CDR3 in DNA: TGTGCCAGCAGTGAACTTCTCGGTTTCGCGGGTGAGCAGTTCTTC.

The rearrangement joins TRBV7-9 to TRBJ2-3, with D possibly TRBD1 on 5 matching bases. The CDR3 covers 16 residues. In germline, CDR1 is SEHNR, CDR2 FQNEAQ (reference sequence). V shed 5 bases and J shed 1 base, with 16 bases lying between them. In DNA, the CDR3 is TGTGCCAGCAGCCCGCTTCTAGGCAGGGGCACAGATACGCAGTATTTT. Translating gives CASSPLLGRGTDTQYF.

DNA for the CDR3: TGTGCCATCAGTGAGAGGGGGGACAGTGTCGACGAGCAGTACTTC. This codes for CAISERGDSVDEQYF. The chain is built from TRBV10-3 and TRBJ2-7; weak D call: TRBD1 (7 bases). Germline V lookup: CDR1 ENHRY, CDR2 SYGVKD. The CDR3 is 15 residues long. V shed 2 bases and J shed 5 bases, with 16 bases lying between them.

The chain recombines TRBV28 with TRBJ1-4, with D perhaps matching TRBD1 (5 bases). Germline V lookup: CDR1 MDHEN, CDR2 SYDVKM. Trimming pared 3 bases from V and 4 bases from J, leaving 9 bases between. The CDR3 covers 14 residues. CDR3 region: CASSFTGLNEKLFF. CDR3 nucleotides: TGTGCCAGCAGTTTTACGGGGCTTAATGAAAAACTGTTTTTT.

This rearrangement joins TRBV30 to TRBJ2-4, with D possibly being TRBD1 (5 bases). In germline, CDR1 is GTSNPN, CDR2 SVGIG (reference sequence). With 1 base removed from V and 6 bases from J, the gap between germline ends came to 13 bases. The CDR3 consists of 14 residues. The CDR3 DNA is TGTGCCTGGAGTGGACAGCTTGACATAAACATTCAGTACTTC. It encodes CAWSGQLDINIQYF.

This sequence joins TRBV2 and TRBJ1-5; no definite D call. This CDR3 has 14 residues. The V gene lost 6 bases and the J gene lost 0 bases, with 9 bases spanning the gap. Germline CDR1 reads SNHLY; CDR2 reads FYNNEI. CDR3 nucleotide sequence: TGTGCCAGCAGCCCTGGGGATAGCAATCAGCCCCAGCATTTT. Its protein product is CASSPGDSNQPQHF.

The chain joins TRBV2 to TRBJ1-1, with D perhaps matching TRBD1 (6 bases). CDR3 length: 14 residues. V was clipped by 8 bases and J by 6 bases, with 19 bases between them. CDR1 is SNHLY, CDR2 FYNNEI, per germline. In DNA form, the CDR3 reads TGTGCCAGCGCGACCCACCTGGGGGCCTCTGAAGCTTTCTTT. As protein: CASATHLGASEAFF.

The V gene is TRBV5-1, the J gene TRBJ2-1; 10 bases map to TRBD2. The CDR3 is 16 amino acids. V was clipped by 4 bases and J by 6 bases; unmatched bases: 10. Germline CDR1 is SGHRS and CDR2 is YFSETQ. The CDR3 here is CASSSRTSGFPNEQFF. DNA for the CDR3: TGCGCCAGCAGCAGTCGGACTAGCGGTTTTCCCAATGAGCAGTTCTTC.

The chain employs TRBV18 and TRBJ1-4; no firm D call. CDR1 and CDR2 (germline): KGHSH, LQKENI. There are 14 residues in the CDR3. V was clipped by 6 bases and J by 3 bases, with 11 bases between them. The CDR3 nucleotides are TGTGCCAGCTCCACTGGGGTGGCTAATGAAAAACTGTTTTTT. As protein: CASSTGVANEKLFF.

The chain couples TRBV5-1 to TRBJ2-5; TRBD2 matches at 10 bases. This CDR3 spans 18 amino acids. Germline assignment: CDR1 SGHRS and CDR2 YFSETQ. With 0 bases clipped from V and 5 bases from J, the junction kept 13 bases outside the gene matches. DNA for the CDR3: TGCGCCAGCAGCTTGGGGTTAGCGGGGGGTCCTTTCCGGGAGACCCAGTACTTC. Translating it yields CASSLGLAGGPFRETQYF. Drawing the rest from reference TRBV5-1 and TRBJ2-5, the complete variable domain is KAGVTQTPRYLIKTRGQQVTLSCSPISGHRSVSWYQQTPGQGLQFLFEYFSETQRNKGNFPGRFSGRQFSNSRSEMNVSTLELGDSALYLCASSLGLAGGPFRETQYFGPGTRLLVL.

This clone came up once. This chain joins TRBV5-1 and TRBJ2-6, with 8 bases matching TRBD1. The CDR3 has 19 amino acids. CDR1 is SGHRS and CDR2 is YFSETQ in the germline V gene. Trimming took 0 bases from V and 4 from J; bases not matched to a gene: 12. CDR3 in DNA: TGCGCCAGCAGCTTGGGGTCCGGGACAGGCCGCTTAGGGGCCAACGTCCTGACTTTC. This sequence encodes CASSLGSGTGRLGANVLTF.